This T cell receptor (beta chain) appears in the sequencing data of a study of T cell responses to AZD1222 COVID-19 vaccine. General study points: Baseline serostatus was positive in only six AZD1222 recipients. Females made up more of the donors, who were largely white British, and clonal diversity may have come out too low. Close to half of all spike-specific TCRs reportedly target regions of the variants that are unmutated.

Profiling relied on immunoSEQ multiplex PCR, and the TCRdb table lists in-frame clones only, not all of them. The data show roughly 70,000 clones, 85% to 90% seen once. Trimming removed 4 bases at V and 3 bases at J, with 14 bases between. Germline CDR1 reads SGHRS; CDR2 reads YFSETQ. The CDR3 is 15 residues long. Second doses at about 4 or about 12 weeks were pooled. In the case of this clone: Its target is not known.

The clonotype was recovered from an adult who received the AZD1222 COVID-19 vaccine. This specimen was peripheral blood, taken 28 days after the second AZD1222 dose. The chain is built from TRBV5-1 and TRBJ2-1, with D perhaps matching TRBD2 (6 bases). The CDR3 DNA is TGCGCCAGCAGCGGACCCGGGACTGGCTACAATGAGCAGTTCTTC. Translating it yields CASSGPGTGYNEQFF. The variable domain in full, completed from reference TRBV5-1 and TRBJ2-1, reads KAGVTQTPRYLIKTRGQQVTLSCSPISGHRSVSWYQQTPGQGLQFLFEYFSETQRNKGNFPGRFSGRQFSNSRSEMNVSTLELGDSALYLCASSGPGTGYNEQFFGPGTRLTVL.